The 10 T cell receptor beta chains reported below all come from one sample, sequenced in a study of blood T cell repertoires in COVID-19. Some clones are missing from TCRdb's copy, which holds only in-frame ones; the method was immunoSEQ multiplex PCR. Of hundreds of thousands of clones listed, more than 75% are singletons. Material for sequencing was PBMCs or T cells enriched from blood (not recorded which). All receptors come from a woman aged 55-75 years in a cohort exposed to, infected with or recovered from COVID-19 (not recorded which).

This rearrangement joins TRBV9 to TRBJ2-3; TRBD2 agrees at 10 bases. This CDR3 has 17 amino acids. V shed 4 bases and J 5 bases; nucleotides not matched to a gene: 13. The germline V gene has CDR1 SGDLS and CDR2 YYNGEE. CDR3 loop: CASSPQSSGRAGDTQYF. In DNA, the CDR3 is TGTGCCAGCAGCCCGCAGTCCAGCGGGAGGGCCGGAGATACGCAGTATTTT.

The chain carries TRBV6-1 and TRBJ2-7; D may be TRBD2 (5 bases). This CDR3 is 14 amino acids long. Germline CDR1 MNHNS, CDR2 SASEGT. Trimming removed 1 base from V and 9 bases from J, with 16 bases in between. The CDR3 reads CASSEVSRGFGQYF. In DNA form, the CDR3 reads TGTGCCAGCAGTGAAGTCTCCCGAGGGTTTGGGCAGTACTTC.

V usage is TRBV6-5 and J usage is TRBJ2-5, with 11 positions matching TRBD2. Per germline, CDR1 MNHEY and CDR2 SVGAGI. V shed 6 bases and J 0 bases; nucleotides not matched to a gene: 3. This CDR3 has 15 amino acids. CDR3 sequence: CASRLAGVYQETQYF. The CDR3 DNA reads TGTGCCAGCAGACTAGCGGGAGTGTACCAAGAGACCCAGTACTTC.

This clone was counted only a few times. The rearrangement uses TRBV28 and TRBJ2-2; 9 nucleotides line up with TRBD1. The CDR3 runs to 15 residues. Germline V lookup: CDR1 MDHEN, CDR2 SYDVKM. V was clipped by 3 bases and J by 6 bases; unmatched bases: 5. CDR3 coding DNA: TGTGCCAGCAGTTTGGGGACAGGGCGGCCCGGGGAGCTGTTTTTT. As protein: CASSLGTGRPGELFF.

V is TRBV5-1 and J is TRBJ1-6; 8 bases map to TRBD1. The CDR3 totals 14 residues. With 4 bases clipped from V and 9 bases from J, the junction kept 6 bases outside the gene matches. The germline CDR1 and CDR2 sequences are SGHRS and YFSETQ. CDR3 in amino acids: CASSPDREGSPLHF. The CDR3 bases are TGCGCCAGCAGCCCGGACAGGGAGGGTTCACCCCTCCACTTT. The full variable domain, with the rest looked up from reference TRBV5-1 and TRBJ1-6, is KAGVTQTPRYLIKTRGQQVTLSCSPISGHRSVSWYQQTPGQGLQFLFEYFSETQRNKGNFPGRFSGRQFSNSRSEMNVSTLELGDSALYLCASSPDREGSPLHFGNGTRLTVT.

V gene TRBV9 combines with J gene TRBJ2-1; TRBD2 agrees at 11 bases. The CDR3 contains 17 residues. In germline, CDR1 is SGDLS, CDR2 YYNGEE. J was trimmed by 5 bases and V by 3 bases; bases with no gene match: 10. The CDR3 is CASSAPRGLAVNNEQFF. CDR3 coding DNA: TGTGCCAGCAGCGCCCCGAGGGGACTAGCGGTTAACAATGAGCAGTTCTTC.

The genes are TRBV7-2 and TRBJ1-5; 7 nucleotides agree with TRBD1. The CDR3 covers 14 residues. Per germline, CDR1 SGHTA and CDR2 FQGNSA. Losses at the gene ends were 5 bases for V and 6 bases for J; bases not matched to a gene: 7. CDR3 loop: CASSPDRVGQPQHF. CDR3 bases: TGTGCCAGCAGCCCTGACAGGGTAGGTCAGCCCCAGCATTTT.

The genes are TRBV9 and TRBJ2-2; 8 bases are a match to TRBD1. Trimming took 1 base from V and 2 from J; bases not matched to a gene: 4. Germline V CDR1 and CDR2: SGDLS, YYNGEE. The CDR3 covers 16 residues. The chain's CDR3 is CASSVLQGANTGELFF. Written as DNA, the CDR3 is TGTGCCAGCAGCGTACTTCAGGGGGCTAACACCGGGGAGCTGTTTTTT.

The chain combines TRBV18 with TRBJ2-7; 8 nucleotides line up with TRBD2. This CDR3 is 14 amino acids long. V dropped 2 bases and J dropped 2; count of bases not matched to a gene: 2. Germline CDR1 is KGHSH and CDR2 is LQKENI. CDR3 region: CASSPYGGAYEQYF. CDR3 coding DNA: TGTGCCAGCTCACCATACGGGGGGGCCTACGAGCAGTACTTC.

This clone is a singleton in its sample. This chain connects TRBV6-2 or TRBV6-3 to TRBJ2-3; 9 bases map to TRBD2. This CDR3 region has 13 residues. The trim removed 2 bases at V and 12 bases at J, leaving 6 bases unmatched. CDR1 and CDR2 (germline): MNHEY, SVGEGT. The CDR3 sequence: CASSYPRLAAQYF. Written as DNA, the CDR3 is TGTGCCAGCAGTTACCCTCGACTAGCGGCACAGTATTTT.